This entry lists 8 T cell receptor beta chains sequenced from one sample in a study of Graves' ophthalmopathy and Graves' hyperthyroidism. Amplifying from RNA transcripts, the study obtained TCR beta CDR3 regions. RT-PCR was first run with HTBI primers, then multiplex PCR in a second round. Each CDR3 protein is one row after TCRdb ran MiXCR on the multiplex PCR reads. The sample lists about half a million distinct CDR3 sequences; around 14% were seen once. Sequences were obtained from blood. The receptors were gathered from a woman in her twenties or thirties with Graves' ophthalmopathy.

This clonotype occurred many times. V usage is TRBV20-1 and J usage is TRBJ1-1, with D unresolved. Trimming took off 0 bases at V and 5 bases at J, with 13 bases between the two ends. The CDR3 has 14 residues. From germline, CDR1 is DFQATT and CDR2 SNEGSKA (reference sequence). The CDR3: CSAREVRARTEAFF. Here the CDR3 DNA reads TGCAGTGCTAGAGAGGTGAGGGCGCGAACTGAAGCTTTCTTT.

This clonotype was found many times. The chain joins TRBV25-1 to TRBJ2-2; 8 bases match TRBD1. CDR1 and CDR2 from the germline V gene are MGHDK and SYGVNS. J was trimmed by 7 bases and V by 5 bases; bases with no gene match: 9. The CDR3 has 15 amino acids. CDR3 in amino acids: CASSSFAGGIGELFF. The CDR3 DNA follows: TGTGCCAGCAGTTCATTTGCAGGGGGCATCGGGGAGCTGTTTTTT.

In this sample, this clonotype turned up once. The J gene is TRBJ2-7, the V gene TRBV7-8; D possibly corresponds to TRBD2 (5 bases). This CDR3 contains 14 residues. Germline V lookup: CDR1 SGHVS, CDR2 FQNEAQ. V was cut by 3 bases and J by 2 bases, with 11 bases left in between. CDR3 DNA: TGTGCCAGCAGCTTTCAGCGGCTTGCCTACGAGCAGTACTTC. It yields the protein CASSFQRLAYEQYF.

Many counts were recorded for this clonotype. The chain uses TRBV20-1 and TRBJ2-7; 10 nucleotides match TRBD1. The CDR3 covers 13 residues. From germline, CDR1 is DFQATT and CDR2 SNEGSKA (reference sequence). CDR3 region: CSPRDRGTYEQYF. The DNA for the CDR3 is TGCAGCCCCCGGGACAGGGGCACCTACGAGCAGTACTTC.

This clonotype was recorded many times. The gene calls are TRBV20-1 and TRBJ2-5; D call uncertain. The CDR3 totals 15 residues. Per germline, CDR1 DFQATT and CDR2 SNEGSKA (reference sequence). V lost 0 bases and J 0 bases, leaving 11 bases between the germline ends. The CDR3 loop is CSAREQLQYQETQYF. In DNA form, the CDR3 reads TGCAGTGCTAGAGAACAGCTCCAGTACCAAGAGACCCAGTACTTC.

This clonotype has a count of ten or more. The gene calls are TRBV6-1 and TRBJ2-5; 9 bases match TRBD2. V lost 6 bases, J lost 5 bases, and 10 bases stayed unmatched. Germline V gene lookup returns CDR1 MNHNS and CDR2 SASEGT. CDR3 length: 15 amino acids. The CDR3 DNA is TGTGCCAGCAGCCCCTTGGAGGCGGGAGGGGAGACCCAGTACTTC. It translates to CASSPLEAGGETQYF.

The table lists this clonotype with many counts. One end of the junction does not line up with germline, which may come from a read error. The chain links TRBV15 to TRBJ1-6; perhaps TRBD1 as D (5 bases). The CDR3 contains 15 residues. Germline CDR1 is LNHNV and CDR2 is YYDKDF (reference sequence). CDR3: CATSRASGTDSPLHF. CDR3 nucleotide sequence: TGTGCCACCAGCAGAGCCTCCGGGACGGATTCCCCCCTCCACTTT.

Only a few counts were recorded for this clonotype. The CDR3 loop is CASSLGQLSNYGYTF. The CDR3 DNA follows: TGTGCCAGCAGCTTGGGACAGCTCAGCAACTATGGCTACACCTTC. The chain recombines TRBV7-9 with TRBJ1-2, with 7 bases aligning to TRBD1. Losses at the gene ends were 3 bases for V and 2 bases for J; bases not matched to a gene: 6. The CDR3 is made up of 15 amino acids. From germline, CDR1 is SEHNR and CDR2 FQNEAQ (reference sequence).